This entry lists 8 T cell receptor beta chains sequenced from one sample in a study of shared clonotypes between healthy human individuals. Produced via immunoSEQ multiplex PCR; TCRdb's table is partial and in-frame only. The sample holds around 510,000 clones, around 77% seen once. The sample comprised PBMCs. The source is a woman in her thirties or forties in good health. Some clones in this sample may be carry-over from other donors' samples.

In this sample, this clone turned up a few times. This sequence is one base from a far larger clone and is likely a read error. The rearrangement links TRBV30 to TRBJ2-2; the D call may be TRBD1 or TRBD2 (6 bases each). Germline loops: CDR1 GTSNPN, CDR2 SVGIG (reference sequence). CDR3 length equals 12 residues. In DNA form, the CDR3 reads TGTGCCTGGTCGTGGGACACCGGGGGGCTGTTTTTT. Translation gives CAWSWDTGGLFF.

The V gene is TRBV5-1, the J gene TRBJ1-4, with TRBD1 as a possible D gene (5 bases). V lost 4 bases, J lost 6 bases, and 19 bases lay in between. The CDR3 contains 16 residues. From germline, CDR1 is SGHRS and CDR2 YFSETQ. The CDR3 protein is CASSPGGTGVDEKLFF. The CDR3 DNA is TGCGCCAGCAGCCCCGGAGGGACTGGCGTGGATGAAAAACTGTTTTTT. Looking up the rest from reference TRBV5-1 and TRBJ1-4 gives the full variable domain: KAGVTQTPRYLIKTRGQQVTLSCSPISGHRSVSWYQQTPGQGLQFLFEYFSETQRNKGNFPGRFSGRQFSNSRSEMNVSTLELGDSALYLCASSPGGTGVDEKLFFGSGTQLSVL.

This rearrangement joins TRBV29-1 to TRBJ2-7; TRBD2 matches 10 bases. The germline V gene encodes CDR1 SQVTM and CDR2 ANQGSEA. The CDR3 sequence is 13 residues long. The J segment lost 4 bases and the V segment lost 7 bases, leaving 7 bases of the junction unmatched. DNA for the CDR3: TGCAGCGGAGCGGGAGGGGGTTCTTACGAGCAGTACTTC. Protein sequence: CSGAGGGSYEQYF.

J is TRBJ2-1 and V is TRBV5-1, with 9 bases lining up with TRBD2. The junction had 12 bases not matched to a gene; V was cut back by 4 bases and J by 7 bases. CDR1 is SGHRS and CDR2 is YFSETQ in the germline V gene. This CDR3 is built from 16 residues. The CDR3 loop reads CASSPQGSGSRNEQFF. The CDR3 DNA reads TGCGCCAGCAGCCCTCAGGGTAGCGGGAGTAGGAATGAGCAGTTCTTC.

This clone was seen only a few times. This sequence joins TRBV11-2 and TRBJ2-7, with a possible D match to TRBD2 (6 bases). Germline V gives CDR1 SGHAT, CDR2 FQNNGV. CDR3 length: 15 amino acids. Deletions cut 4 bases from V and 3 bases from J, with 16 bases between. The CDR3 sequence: CASSSPGLTGYEQYF. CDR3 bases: TGTGCCAGCAGCTCCCCGGGACTCACGGGCTACGAGCAGTACTTC.

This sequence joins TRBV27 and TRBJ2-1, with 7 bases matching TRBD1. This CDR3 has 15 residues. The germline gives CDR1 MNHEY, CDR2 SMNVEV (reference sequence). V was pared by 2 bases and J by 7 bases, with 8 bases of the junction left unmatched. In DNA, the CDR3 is TGTGCCAGCAGTTTAGCCCCACCCAGGGGGAATGAGCAGTTCTTC. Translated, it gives CASSLAPPRGNEQFF.

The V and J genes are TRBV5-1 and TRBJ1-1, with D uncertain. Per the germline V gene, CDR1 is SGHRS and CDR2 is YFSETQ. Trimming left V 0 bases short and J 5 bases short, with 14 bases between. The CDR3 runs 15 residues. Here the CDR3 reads CASSLGAVVITEAFF. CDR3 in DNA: TGCGCCAGCAGCTTGGGGGCAGTTGTGATTACTGAAGCTTTCTTT.

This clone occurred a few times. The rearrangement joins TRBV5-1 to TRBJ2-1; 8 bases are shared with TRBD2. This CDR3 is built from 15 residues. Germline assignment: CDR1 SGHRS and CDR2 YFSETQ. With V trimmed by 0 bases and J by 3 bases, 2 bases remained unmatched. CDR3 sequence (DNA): TGCGCCAGCAGCTTGGAAAGCGGGAGCTACAATGAGCAGTTCTTC. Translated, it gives CASSLESGSYNEQFF.